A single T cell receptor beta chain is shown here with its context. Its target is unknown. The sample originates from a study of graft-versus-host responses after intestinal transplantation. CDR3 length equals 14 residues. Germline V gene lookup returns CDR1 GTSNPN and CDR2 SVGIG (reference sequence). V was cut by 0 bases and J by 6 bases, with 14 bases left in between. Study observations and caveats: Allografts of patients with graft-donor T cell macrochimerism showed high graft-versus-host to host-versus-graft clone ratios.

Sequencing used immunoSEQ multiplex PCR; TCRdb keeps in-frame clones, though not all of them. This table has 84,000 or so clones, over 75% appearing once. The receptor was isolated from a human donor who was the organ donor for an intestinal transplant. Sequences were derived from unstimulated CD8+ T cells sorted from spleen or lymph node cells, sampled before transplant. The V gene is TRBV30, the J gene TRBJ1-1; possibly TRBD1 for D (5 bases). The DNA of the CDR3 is TGTGCCTGGAGTGTTGGAAGCTGGGGCGCTGAAGCTTTCTTT. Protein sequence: CAWSVGSWGAEAFF.